Listed below are T cell receptor beta chains from one sample, sequenced in a study of blood T cells in healthy people across ages. MiXCR, applied by TCRdb to the 5' RACE reads, yields one record per CDR3 protein. The sample carries over 950,000 distinct CDR3 sequences, roughly two fifths recorded once. Sequenced input: blood. Every receptor here comes from a young man in good health. Each CDR3 is given with its conserved first and last residue. The D gene is left open where the match is weak. Where a row states a size, it is once, few, many or the class of an expanded clone; other rows omit it.

j_gene: TRBJ1-1; d_gene: NA; abundance: few; v_gene: TRBV4-2; CDR3nt: TGTGCCAGCAGCCAAGGCCTGGGGGCCGGAAGAAGCAGAATGAACACTGAAGCTTTCTTT; CDR3aa: CASSQGLGAGRSRMNTEAFF
j_gene: TRBJ1-3; d_gene: NA; abundance: NA; v_gene: TRBV10-3; CDR3nt: TGTGCCATCAGCCACGGACGCCACTCTGGAAACACCATATATTTT; CDR3aa: CAISHGRHSGNTIYF
j_gene: TRBJ1-2; d_gene: NA; abundance: NA; v_gene: TRBV9; CDR3nt: TGTGCCAGCAGCGTAGGGAATGCGATTGGGGGCTACACCTTC; CDR3aa: CASSVGNAIGGYTF
j_gene: TRBJ2-7; d_gene: TRBD2; abundance: NA; v_gene: TRBV6-6; CDR3nt: TGTGCCAGCACCCTCAACATGGGGGGGAGGGGTGCGGAGCAGTACTTC; CDR3aa: CASTLNMGGRGAEQYF
j_gene: TRBJ1-1; d_gene: NA; abundance: NA; v_gene: TRBV7-6; CDR3nt: TGTGCCAGCAGCGGGACAAGTCAAAAACAAGCTTTCTTT; CDR3aa: CASSGTSQKQAFF
j_gene: TRBJ2-2; d_gene: NA; abundance: NA; v_gene: TRBV7-9; CDR3nt: TGTGCCAGCACCCTCTCGCAGGGCACCGGGGAGCTGTTTTTT; CDR3aa: CASTLSQGTGELFF
j_gene: TRBJ2-2; d_gene: TRBD2; abundance: NA; v_gene: TRBV20-1; CDR3nt: TGCAGTGCTAGATTTACTAGCGGAAACACCGGGGAGCTGTTTTTT; CDR3aa: CSARFTSGNTGELFF
j_gene: TRBJ1-5; d_gene: TRBD1; abundance: NA; v_gene: TRBV6-6; CDR3nt: TGTGCCAGCAGCCCACAACAACAGGGGTTGTGGCAGCCCCAGCATTTT; CDR3aa: CASSPQQQGLWQPQHF
j_gene: TRBJ2-1; d_gene: NA; abundance: NA; v_gene: TRBV4-2; CDR3nt: TGTGTCAGCAGCCAAGAAGTTAGGACTACCAGTGAGCAGTTCTTC; CDR3aa: CVSSQEVRTTSEQFF
j_gene: TRBJ1-1; d_gene: NA; abundance: NA; v_gene: TRBV6-6; CDR3nt: TGTGCCAGCAGAGCAGGGGAGGGGACTGAAGCTTTCTTT; CDR3aa: CASRAGEGTEAFF
j_gene: TRBJ2-5; d_gene: TRBD1; abundance: NA; v_gene: TRBV20-1; CDR3nt: TGCAGTGCTAGGGATACGGGACAGGGGGGGAATATACAAGAGACCCAGTACTTC; CDR3aa: CSARDTGQGGNIQETQYF
j_gene: TRBJ2-1; d_gene: TRBD2; abundance: NA; v_gene: TRBV4-2; CDR3nt: TGTGCCAGCAGCCAAGGCAGCGGGGATAACAATGAGCAGTTCTTC; CDR3aa: CASSQGSGDNNEQFF
j_gene: TRBJ1-1; d_gene: NA; abundance: NA; v_gene: TRBV3-1; CDR3nt: TGTGCCAGCAGCCAAGTTATTGCCCGGGGAACTAACACTGAAGCTTTCTTT; CDR3aa: CASSQVIARGTNTEAFF
j_gene: TRBJ2-7; d_gene: TRBD2; abundance: few; v_gene: TRBV20-1; CDR3nt: TGCAGTGCTGGCAGCCGGCGGGGGTACTACGAGCAGTACTTC; CDR3aa: CSAGSRRGYYEQYF
j_gene: TRBJ1-5; d_gene: NA; abundance: NA; v_gene: TRBV20-1; CDR3nt: TGCAGTGCTAGCGGGGATCAGCCCCAGCATTTT; CDR3aa: CSASGDQPQHF
j_gene: TRBJ2-7; d_gene: TRBD1; abundance: NA; v_gene: TRBV7-2; CDR3nt: TGTGCCAGCAGCTCGGGACAGGGAGTGGACGAGCAGTACTTC; CDR3aa: CASSSGQGVDEQYF
j_gene: TRBJ2-7; d_gene: NA; abundance: NA; v_gene: TRBV6-5; CDR3nt: TGTGCCAGCAGTTACGACGGGGGGCGATCCTACGAGCAGTACTTC; CDR3aa: CASSYDGGRSYEQYF
j_gene: TRBJ2-7; d_gene: NA; abundance: few; v_gene: TRBV10-3; CDR3nt: TGTGCCATCAATGGGGTCCTCTCCCGCGAGCAGTACTTC; CDR3aa: CAINGVLSREQYF
j_gene: TRBJ1-1; d_gene: NA; abundance: NA; v_gene: TRBV4-1; CDR3nt: TGCGCCAGCAGCCCGGGACACCCAACGCGGGACACTGAAGCTTTCTTT; CDR3aa: CASSPGHPTRDTEAFF
j_gene: TRBJ2-2; d_gene: TRBD1; abundance: NA; v_gene: TRBV5-1; CDR3nt: TGCGCCAGCACACCTTACCCGGACAGGGCCGACACCGGGGAGCTGTTTTTT; CDR3aa: CASTPYPDRADTGELFF
j_gene: TRBJ2-3; d_gene: NA; abundance: NA; v_gene: TRBV4-3; CDR3nt: TGCGCCAGCAGCGCCGATGGGGCCCGCTCCGATACGCAGTATTTT; CDR3aa: CASSADGARSDTQYF
j_gene: TRBJ2-4; d_gene: NA; abundance: few; v_gene: TRBV7-7; CDR3nt: TGTGCTAGCAGCTTAACCAGCCAAGAGGGGGGGGACTACCCGACCAAAAACATTCAGTACTTC; CDR3aa: CASSLTSQEGGDYPTKNIQYF
j_gene: TRBJ2-5; d_gene: TRBD2; abundance: NA; v_gene: TRBV12-3/TRBV12-4; CDR3nt: TGTGCCAGCAGTTATTCCGGGACTAGCGGTGAGACCCAGTACTTC; CDR3aa: CASSYSGTSGETQYF
j_gene: TRBJ1-3; d_gene: NA; abundance: NA; v_gene: TRBV20-1; CDR3nt: TGCAGTGCTAGTGGGGGGACCTCTGGAAACACCATATATTTT; CDR3aa: CSASGGTSGNTIYF
j_gene: TRBJ2-5; d_gene: NA; abundance: few; v_gene: TRBV5-1; CDR3nt: TGCGCCAGCAGCCCTGAGAACCTGGCCCAAGAGACCCAGTACTTC; CDR3aa: CASSPENLAQETQYF
j_gene: TRBJ1-2; d_gene: NA; abundance: many; v_gene: TRBV4-2; CDR3nt: TGTGCCAGCAGCCAAGATCGGGGCGGACTTACTAAATATGGCTACACCTTC; CDR3aa: CASSQDRGGLTKYGYTF
j_gene: TRBJ1-1; d_gene: NA; abundance: NA; v_gene: TRBV7-2; CDR3nt: TGTGCCAGCAGCTTAGCACAGGGTCCGGCTTTCTTT; CDR3aa: CASSLAQGPAFF
j_gene: TRBJ1-5; d_gene: NA; abundance: few; v_gene: TRBV7-2; CDR3nt: TGTGCCAGCAGCTTAAAAGGGAGGGTTAGTCAGCCCCAGCATTTT; CDR3aa: CASSLKGRVSQPQHF
j_gene: TRBJ2-1; d_gene: TRBD1; abundance: few; v_gene: TRBV29-1; CDR3nt: TGCAGCGGAAGGGACAGGATCACCTACAATGAGCAGTTCTTC; CDR3aa: CSGRDRITYNEQFF
j_gene: TRBJ1-4; d_gene: NA; abundance: NA; v_gene: TRBV12-3/TRBV12-4; CDR3nt: TGTGCCACCACGGGGTGGGCCGGAGAAAAACTGTTTTTT; CDR3aa: CATTGWAGEKLFF
j_gene: TRBJ1-1; d_gene: NA; abundance: NA; v_gene: TRBV6-6; CDR3nt: TGTGCCAGCAGTTACTCCACCACCAGTCTTGAAGCTTTCTTT; CDR3aa: CASSYSTTSLEAFF
j_gene: TRBJ1-4; d_gene: NA; abundance: few; v_gene: TRBV2; CDR3nt: TGTGCCAGCAAGGATGTGGGCCTAACAACTAATGAAAAACTGTTTTTT; CDR3aa: CASKDVGLTTNEKLFF
j_gene: TRBJ1-4; d_gene: TRBD1; abundance: many; v_gene: TRBV20-1; CDR3nt: TGCAGTGCTAGAGATCGTGGGACAGGGGATGAAAAACTGTTTTTT; CDR3aa: CSARDRGTGDEKLFF
j_gene: TRBJ1-6; d_gene: NA; abundance: few; v_gene: TRBV7-3; CDR3nt: TGTGCCAGCAGCACGGACGGGAATTCACCCCTCCACTTT; CDR3aa: CASSTDGNSPLHF
j_gene: TRBJ2-1; d_gene: TRBD1; abundance: NA; v_gene: TRBV7-9; CDR3nt: TGTGCCAGCAGCTTATTGACAGGGGGCTCCTACAATGAGCAGTTCTTC; CDR3aa: CASSLLTGGSYNEQFF
j_gene: TRBJ1-1; d_gene: NA; abundance: few; v_gene: TRBV7-9; CDR3nt: TGTGCCAGCGGGTATCGGACGCTGAACACTGAAGCTTTCTTT; CDR3aa: CASGYRTLNTEAFF
j_gene: TRBJ1-2; d_gene: NA; abundance: NA; v_gene: TRBV20-1; CDR3nt: TGCAGTGCTAGAGGACCATCCCAGGAATGGAACTATGGCTACACCTTC; CDR3aa: CSARGPSQEWNYGYTF
j_gene: TRBJ2-1; d_gene: TRBD2; abundance: NA; v_gene: TRBV27; CDR3nt: TGTGCCAGCAGTTCCGCCCCCCAAGCGGGGGCCTACAATGAGCAGTTCTTC; CDR3aa: CASSSAPQAGAYNEQFF
j_gene: TRBJ2-3; d_gene: NA; abundance: many; v_gene: TRBV7-2; CDR3nt: TGTGCCAGCAGCCTTGAGCGGGCCACGCAGTATTTT; CDR3aa: CASSLERATQYF
j_gene: TRBJ1-1; d_gene: NA; abundance: NA; v_gene: TRBV12-3/TRBV12-4; CDR3nt: TGTGCCAGCACCAGGAACCCACAGGGCGCGGAAGCTTTCTTT; CDR3aa: CASTRNPQGAEAFF
j_gene: TRBJ2-5; d_gene: TRBD1; abundance: NA; v_gene: TRBV11-1; CDR3nt: TGTGCCAGCAGGTCAACAGGGGAACAAGAGACCCAGTACTTC; CDR3aa: CASRSTGEQETQYF
j_gene: TRBJ2-7; d_gene: NA; abundance: NA; v_gene: TRBV9; CDR3nt: TGTGCCAGCAGCGCACCCGGGAACTCCTACGAGCAGTACTTC; CDR3aa: CASSAPGNSYEQYF
j_gene: TRBJ1-5; d_gene: NA; abundance: few; v_gene: TRBV6-2/TRBV6-3; CDR3nt: TGTGCCAGCAGTAGCCTTAGCAATCAGCCCCAGCATTTT; CDR3aa: CASSSLSNQPQHF